This TCR beta chain was captured by sequencing in a study of T cell responses to AZD1222 COVID-19 vaccine. Regarding the study as a whole: Repertoire samples came only from after the peak T cell response.

Assay: immunoSEQ multiplex PCR; the TCRdb copy retains only in-frame clones and omits some. The sample has about 130,000 clones, approximately 93% seen once. Trimming took off 2 bases at V and 1 base at J, with 6 bases between the two ends. The CDR3 consists of 13 residues. Germline V lookup: CDR1 PRHDT, CDR2 FYEKMQ (reference sequence). With respect to this clone: Its matching antigen is unknown.

Sequenced here: peripheral blood, sampled on day 0 of AZD1222 vaccination. The chain combines TRBV13 with TRBJ2-7, with D unclear. The origin of this receptor is an adult in good health. DNA of the CDR3: TGTGCCAGCAGCTTATCCAGTTCCTACGAGCAGTACTTC. Protein sequence: CASSLSSSYEQYF.